The clone carrying this T cell receptor (beta chain) was seen a handful of times. No antigen is known for it. This sample is drawn from a study of T cell repertoires in cytomegalovirus infection. Study-wide background: The public TCR beta signatures pointed to both CMV infection and matching HLA type. Broader study findings: Dominating the ex vivo response were HLA-C-restricted CMV-specific TCR beta clonotypes. Of the TCR beta families, the public ones yielded a cumulative frequency that identified carriers of CMV plus the relevant HLA.

Germline V gene lookup returns CDR1 SGHVS and CDR2 FNYEAQ. V was trimmed by 4 bases and J by 0 bases, leaving 8 bases between them. This CDR3 has 14 amino acids. TCRdb used MiXCR to reprocess the reads, holding one entry per CDR3 protein. The sample has more than 650,000 distinct CDR3 sequences; roughly 35% are singletons. This sequence joins TRBV7-6 and TRBJ2-3, with D unclear. Sequenced input: PBMCs. This TCR was sampled from a human donor in good health (CMV status not recorded). Some clones in this sample may be carry-over from other donors' samples. The CDR3 bases are TGTGCCAGCAGCTATAGGCGGAGCACAGATACGCAGTATTTT. As protein: CASSYRRSTDTQYF.